Following are 27 T cell receptor beta chains from one sample sequenced in a study of post-analysis software for immune sequencing data. General study points: TRBV5-6, TRBV5-1 and TRBV20-1 were among roughly 5 TRBV segments more frequent in patients than controls.

No cognate antigen is known for these TCRs. Unique-molecular-identifier-tagged TCR beta cDNA libraries were used. From the PCR reads, TCRdb called clonotypes with MiXCR, one entry per CDR3 protein. Here the sample spans about 540,000 distinct CDR3 sequences, around a third being singletons. Sequencing used blood. The receptors were gathered from a girl between 2 and 17 years old with multiple sclerosis.

This sequence joins TRBV7-9 and TRBJ1-5, with TRBD1 as a possible D gene (5 bases). CDR3 size: 16 residues. Germline CDR1 reads SEHNR; CDR2 reads FQNEAQ (reference sequence). V dropped 0 bases and J dropped 9 bases, with 18 bases sitting between them. The CDR3 region is CASSLAASGTQWPQHF. In nucleotides, the CDR3 is TGTGCCAGCAGCTTAGCAGCCTCCGGGACCCAGTGGCCCCAGCATTTT.

J is TRBJ2-3 and V is TRBV12-3 or TRBV12-4; D unclear. There are 11 residues in the CDR3. V was trimmed by 6 bases and J by 10 bases, leaving 11 bases between them. CDR3 sequence: CASSSQWPQYF. The CDR3 coding sequence is TGTGCCAGCAGCTCTCAGTGGCCGCAGTATTTT.

The V gene is TRBV13, the J gene TRBJ1-1; unclear D gene. The ends were cut back, 4 bases at V and 3 bases at J, with 18 bases in the middle. CDR1 is PRHDT, CDR2 FYEKMQ, per germline (reference sequence). The CDR3 consists of 16 residues. The CDR3 protein is CASSSRPASLDTEAFF. The CDR3 DNA follows: TGTGCCAGCAGCTCCAGGCCTGCAAGCCTAGACACTGAAGCTTTCTTT.

The V and J genes are TRBV7-9 and TRBJ2-1; 9 bases are shared with TRBD1. After removal of 5 bases from V and 5 bases from J, the junction contained 7 bases not matched to a gene. Germline CDR1 and CDR2: SEHNR and FQNEAQ (reference sequence). The CDR3 loop spans 15 amino acids. The CDR3: CASSPGQGLDNEQFF. As DNA, the CDR3 is TGTGCCAGCAGCCCAGGACAGGGGTTAGACAATGAGCAGTTCTTC. The full variable domain, completed using reference TRBV7-9 and TRBJ2-1, is DTGVSQNPRHKITKRGQNVTFRCDPISEHNRLYWYRQTLGQGPEFLTYFQNEAQLEKSRLLSDRFSAERPKGSFSTLEIQRTEQGDSAMYLCASSPGQGLDNEQFFGPGTRLTVL.

This clonotype appeared a few times. The chain couples TRBV10-3 to TRBJ2-4; D is undetermined. Between the trimmed V and J ends, which lost 4 bases and 13 bases, there was a span of 17 bases. This CDR3 comprises 13 residues. Germline CDR1 reads ENHRY; CDR2 reads SYGVKD. The CDR3 protein is CAISGRVSELQYF. As DNA, the CDR3 is TGTGCCATCAGTGGCCGGGTGTCCGAGTTGCAGTACTTC.

In this sample, this clonotype turned up a few times. The chain uses TRBV29-1 and TRBJ1-1, with D possibly being TRBD1 (5 bases). The CDR3 contains 15 residues. The germline V gene encodes CDR1 SQVTM and CDR2 ANQGSEA. Trimming cost V 0 bases and J 0 bases, with 11 bases left between them. The CDR3 spells CSVEEQPGVNTEAFF. DNA for the CDR3: TGCAGCGTTGAAGAACAACCGGGGGTGAACACTGAAGCTTTCTTT.

The chain carries TRBV6-5 and TRBJ2-5; D may be TRBD1 (6 bases). Germline loops: CDR1 MNHEY, CDR2 SVGAGI. There are 15 residues in the CDR3. V lost 2 bases and J lost 4, with 14 bases in between. The CDR3, as DNA: TGTGCCAGCAGTTACAACCCCCAGGGGCGAGAGACCCAGTACTTC. Amino acids: CASSYNPQGRETQYF.

On this clonotype itself: At one end the junction does not follow the germline gene, possibly because of a read error. The V gene is TRBV3-1, the J gene TRBJ2-1, with D possibly being TRBD2 (5 bases). The CDR3 is made up of 15 amino acids. The germline gives CDR1 LGHDT, CDR2 YNNKEL (reference sequence). CDR3 region: CASSQERSGHNEQLF. DNA for the CDR3: TGTGCCAGCAGCCAAGAGCGGAGCGGCCACAATGAGCAGTTGTTC.

The chain couples TRBV6-2 or TRBV6-3 to TRBJ1-1; D is undetermined. Between the trimmed V and J ends, which lost 2 bases and 2 bases, there was a span of 18 bases. Germline values: CDR1 MNHEY, CDR2 SVGEGT. CDR3 length: 17 residues. Written as DNA, the CDR3 is TGTGCCAGCAGTTACGATTCCGGCAGCGTGTCAAACACTGAAGCTTTCTTT. Protein: CASSYDSGSVSNTEAFF.

The rearrangement links TRBV12-3 or TRBV12-4 to TRBJ2-6; D not resolved. V was cut by 7 bases and J by 1 base, with 11 bases left in between. The length of the CDR3 is 15 residues. CDR3 sequence reads: CASNFPGSGANVLTF. CDR3 coding DNA: TGTGCCAGCAACTTCCCCGGGTCTGGGGCCAACGTCCTGACTTTC.

CDR3 amino acids: CSARDWTSGAYNEQFF. For the CDR3, the DNA is TGCAGTGCTAGAGATTGGACTAGCGGGGCTTACAATGAGCAGTTCTTC. The chain employs TRBV20-1 and TRBJ2-1; 12 bases fit TRBD2. CDR1 and CDR2 (germline): DFQATT, SNEGSKA (reference sequence). The CDR3 sequence is 16 residues long. V lost 0 bases to trimming and J lost 4 bases; unmatched junction nucleotides: 4.

The chain has TRBV9 and TRBJ1-5; D is possibly TRBD1 (5 bases). CDR3 length: 15 residues. V lost 3 bases and J lost 2, with 12 bases in between. Germline loops: CDR1 SGDLS, CDR2 YYNGEE. The chain's CDR3 is CASSAGRQRNQPQHF. The CDR3 bases are TGTGCCAGCAGCGCCGGACGACAGCGCAATCAGCCCCAGCATTTT.

This clonotype came up a few times. The chain has TRBV12-3 or TRBV12-4 and TRBJ1-1; possible D gene TRBD1, 6 bases. V gave up 3 bases and J gave up 2 bases, with 10 bases separating them. The CDR3 has 14 residues. CDR3 region: CASSFGQINTEAFF. CDR3 bases: TGTGCCAGCAGTTTCGGACAGATCAACACTGAAGCTTTCTTT.

The chain joins TRBV3-1 to TRBJ2-1, with 8 bases fitting TRBD2. The CDR3 has 17 amino acids. V shed 0 bases and J 4 bases; nucleotides not matched to a gene: 8. Germline CDR1 and CDR2: LGHDT and YNNKEL (reference sequence). CDR3 nucleotides: TGTGCCAGCAGCCAAGATCGGGGGGGGCTACGGTACAATGAGCAGTTCTTC. Protein: CASSQDRGGLRYNEQFF.

In its sample, this clonotype was seen a few times. V usage is TRBV12-3 or TRBV12-4 and J usage is TRBJ2-5; D is tentatively TRBD1 or TRBD2 (6 bases each). Trimming removed 6 bases from V and 5 bases from J, with 13 bases in between. This CDR3 region has 13 residues. Here the CDR3 reads CASSFQGRETQYF. The CDR3 DNA follows: TGTGCCAGCAGCTTTCAGGGGAGGGAGACCCAGTACTTC.

This chain connects TRBV20-1 to TRBJ2-7; 10 bases fit TRBD1. J lost 1 base, V lost 5 bases, and 8 bases had no gene match. Germline CDR1 and CDR2: DFQATT and SNEGSKA (reference sequence). The CDR3 is made up of 15 amino acids. CDR3 DNA: TGCAGTGCTCCCCGTCGGGACAGGGGATCCTACGAGCAGTACTTC. Translating gives CSAPRRDRGSYEQYF.

This clonotype has a count of ten or more. In DNA, the CDR3 is TGTGCCAGCAGTCCCCTGACAGGACGCTCTGGGGCCAACGTCCTGACTTTC. Its translation: CASSPLTGRSGANVLTF. This chain links TRBV12-3 or TRBV12-4 with TRBJ2-6; possibly TRBD1 for D (6 bases). The CDR3 is made up of 17 amino acids. Trimming removed 5 bases from V and 0 bases from J, with 14 bases in between.

This clonotype was detected only a few times. This chain links TRBV6-5 with TRBJ2-5; 15 bases are shared with TRBD2. V was clipped by 0 bases and J by 5 bases; unmatched bases: 7. Germline CDR1 is MNHEY and CDR2 is SVGAGI. The CDR3 is 18 amino acids. CDR3 in amino acids: CASSYSKGTSGGKETQYF. Written as DNA, the CDR3 is TGTGCCAGCAGTTACTCGAAAGGGACTAGCGGGGGGAAGGAGACCCAGTACTTC.

This clonotype appeared a few times. J is TRBJ2-3 and V is TRBV10-3; the D gene is possibly TRBD2 (7 bases). Germline values: CDR1 ENHRY, CDR2 SYGVKD. Deletions cut 2 bases from V and 5 bases from J, with 14 bases between. The CDR3 has 15 residues. The CDR3 here is CAISERGRGGDTQYF. The CDR3 nucleotides read TGTGCCATCAGTGAGCGGGGAAGGGGGGGAGATACGCAGTATTTT.

For this clonotype: The junction shows a germline mismatch at one end, possibly a read error. The DNA for the CDR3 is TGTGCTAGCAGCTTACACGGGGGGCAGGATAATGAAAAACTGTTTTTT. Its protein product is CASSLHGGQDNEKLFF. This chain connects TRBV7-2 to TRBJ1-4, with D perhaps matching TRBD1 (6 bases). The CDR3 sequence is 16 residues long. Looked up from germline, CDR1 is SGHTA and CDR2 is FQGNSA.

This chain joins TRBV7-2 and TRBJ2-1, with TRBD2 identical over 8 bases. CDR1 is SGHTA, CDR2 FQGNSA, per germline. This CDR3 is built from 20 residues. V trimming: 2 bases; J trimming: 0 bases; junction bases outside the gene matches: 15. CDR3 sequence: CASSLRSVRGEPYSYNEQFF. CDR3 nucleotides: TGTGCCAGCAGCTTAAGGTCGGTGCGGGGGGAACCTTACTCCTACAATGAGCAGTTCTTC.

The chain combines TRBV7-2 with TRBJ1-4; unclear D gene. Looked up from germline, CDR1 is SGHTA and CDR2 is FQGNSA. The CDR3 has 13 amino acids. Trimming cost V 6 bases and J 8 bases, with 13 bases left between them. CDR3 region: CASSRAFPEKLFF. CDR3 bases: TGTGCCAGCAGTCGGGCGTTTCCCGAAAAACTGTTTTTT.

In its sample, this clonotype was seen a few times. The gene calls are TRBV2 and TRBJ2-5; TRBD1 matches 7 bases. V shed 7 bases, J shed 3 bases, and the junction held 11 bases outside the gene matches. CDR3 size: 15 residues. Germline V CDR1 and CDR2: SNHLY, FYNNEI. The CDR3 DNA reads TGTGCCAGCAAGCGTGGGACAGTATTGAAAGAGACCCAGTACTTC. As protein: CASKRGTVLKETQYF. The full variable domain, in which reference TRBV2 and TRBJ2-5 provide the parts outside the CDR3, is EPEVTQTPSHQVTQMGQEVILRCVPISNHLYFYWYRQILGQKVEFLVSFYNNEISEKSEIFDDQFSVERPDGSNFTLKIRSTKLEDSAMYFCASKRGTVLKETQYFGPGTRLLVL.

As concerns this clonotype: Sequence at one end of the junction differs from germline and may be a read error. The chain links TRBV6-1 to TRBJ1-2, with D perhaps TRBD1 (5 bases). Germline CDR1 reads MNHNS; CDR2 reads SASEGT. This CDR3 region has 13 residues. The CDR3 nucleotides are TGTGCCGGCAGGGATACCGGACTCTATGGCTACACCTTC. Encoded protein: CAGRDTGLYGYTF.

This clonotype occurred a few times. The chain combines TRBV14 with TRBJ2-1; D ambiguous. The CDR3 contains 17 residues. The V end was cut by 1 base, the J end by 8 bases, with 21 bases between. CDR1 SGHDN and CDR2 FVKESK come from the germline V gene. The CDR3 coding sequence is TGTGCCAGCAGCCAAGGTTATCTGGGCCCCACTCGGGATGAGCAGTTCTTC. This codes for CASSQGYLGPTRDEQFF.

The chain recombines TRBV4-1 with TRBJ2-1; 8 nucleotides agree with TRBD2. CDR1 is MGHRA, CDR2 YSYEKL, per germline. V dropped 4 bases and J dropped 0; count of bases not matched to a gene: 8. CDR3 length: 17 residues. The DNA of the CDR3 is TGCGCCAGCAGCCGAAGAGCGGGGGCGAGCTCCTACAATGAGCAGTTCTTC. It yields the protein CASSRRAGASSYNEQFF.

CDR3 DNA sequence: TGTGCCAGCAGCTCCCGGGACAGGGTAACCCAGTACTTC. This translates into CASSSRDRVTQYF. The chain recombines TRBV13 with TRBJ2-5, with 9 bases lining up with TRBD1. This CDR3 comprises 13 residues. V lost 4 bases to trimming and J lost 8 bases; unmatched junction nucleotides: 5. Germline V CDR1 and CDR2: PRHDT, FYEKMQ (reference sequence).